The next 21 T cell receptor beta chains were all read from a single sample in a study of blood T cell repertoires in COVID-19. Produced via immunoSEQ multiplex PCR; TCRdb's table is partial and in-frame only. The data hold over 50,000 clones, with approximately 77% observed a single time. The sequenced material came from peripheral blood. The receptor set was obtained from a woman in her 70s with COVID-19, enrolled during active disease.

CDR3 loop: CATSRDQAGVSDTQYF. As DNA, the CDR3 is TGTGCCACCAGCAGAGATCAAGCGGGAGTTTCAGATACGCAGTATTTT. The chain recombines TRBV15 with TRBJ2-3; TRBD2 matches at 8 bases. J was trimmed by 4 bases and V by 0 bases; bases with no gene match: 6. Per the germline V gene, CDR1 is LNHNV and CDR2 is YYDKDF (reference sequence). The CDR3 length is 16 residues.

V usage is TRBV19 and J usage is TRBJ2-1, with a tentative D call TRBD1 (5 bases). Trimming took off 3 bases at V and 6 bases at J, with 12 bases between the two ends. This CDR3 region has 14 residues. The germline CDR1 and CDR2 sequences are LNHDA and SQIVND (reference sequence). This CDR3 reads CASSMGQELNEQFF. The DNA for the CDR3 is TGTGCCAGTAGTATGGGGCAGGAACTCAATGAGCAGTTCTTC.

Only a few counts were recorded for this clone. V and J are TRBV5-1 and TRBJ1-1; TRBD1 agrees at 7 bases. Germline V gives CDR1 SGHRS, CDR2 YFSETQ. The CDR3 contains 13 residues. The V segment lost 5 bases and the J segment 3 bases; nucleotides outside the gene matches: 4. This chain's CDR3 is CASSFTGDTEAFF. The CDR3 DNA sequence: TGCGCCAGCAGTTTTACAGGGGACACTGAAGCTTTCTTT. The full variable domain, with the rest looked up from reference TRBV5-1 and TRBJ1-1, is KAGVTQTPRYLIKTRGQQVTLSCSPISGHRSVSWYQQTPGQGLQFLFEYFSETQRNKGNFPGRFSGRQFSNSRSEMNVSTLELGDSALYLCASSFTGDTEAFFGQGTRLTVV.

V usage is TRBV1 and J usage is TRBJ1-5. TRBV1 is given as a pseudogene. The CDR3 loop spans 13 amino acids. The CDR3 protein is CTSSRGVNQPQHF. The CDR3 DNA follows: TGCACCAGCAGCCGGGGGGTGAATCAGCCCCAGCATTTT.

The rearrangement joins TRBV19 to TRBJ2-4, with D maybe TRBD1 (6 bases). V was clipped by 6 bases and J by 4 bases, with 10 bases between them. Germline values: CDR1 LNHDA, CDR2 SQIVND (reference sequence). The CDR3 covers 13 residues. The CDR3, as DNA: TGTGCCAGTAGCTTCGGACAGAAAAACATTCAGTACTTC. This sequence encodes CASSFGQKNIQYF.

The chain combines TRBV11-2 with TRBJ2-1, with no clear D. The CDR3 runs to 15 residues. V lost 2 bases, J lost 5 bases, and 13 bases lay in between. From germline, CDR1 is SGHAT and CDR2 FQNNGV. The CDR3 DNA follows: TGTGCCAGCAGCTTAATCGGGTCGCCTGACAATGAGCAGTTCTTC. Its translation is CASSLIGSPDNEQFF.

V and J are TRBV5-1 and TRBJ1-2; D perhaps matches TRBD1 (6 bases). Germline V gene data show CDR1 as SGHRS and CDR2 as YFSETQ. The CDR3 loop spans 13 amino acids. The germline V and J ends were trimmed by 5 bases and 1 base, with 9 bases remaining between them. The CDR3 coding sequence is TGCGCCAGCAGGGACAGTTTTAACTATGGCTACACCTTC. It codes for CASRDSFNYGYTF.

The CDR3 DNA follows: TGTGCCAGCAGCGCTTTTCGAGTCTCTGAAGCTTTCTTT. Its translation is CASSAFRVSEAFF. J is TRBJ1-1 and V is TRBV6-5, with D unclear. In germline, CDR1 is MNHEY, CDR2 SVGAGI. The CDR3 loop spans 13 amino acids. The V gene lost 6 bases and the J gene lost 6 bases, with 14 bases spanning the gap.

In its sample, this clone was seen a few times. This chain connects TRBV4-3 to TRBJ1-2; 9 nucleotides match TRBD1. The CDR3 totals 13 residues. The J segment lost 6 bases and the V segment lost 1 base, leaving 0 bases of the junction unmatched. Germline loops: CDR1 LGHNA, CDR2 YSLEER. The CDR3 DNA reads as TGCGCCAGCAGCCAAGGACAGGGGGATGGCTACACCTTC. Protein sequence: CASSQGQGDGYTF.

This chain's CDR3 is CASSLVGRDSPLHF. In DNA form, the CDR3 reads TGTGCCAGCAGCTTAGTGGGGCGCGATTCACCCCTCCACTTT. The V gene is TRBV7-6, the J gene TRBJ1-6; maybe TRBD1 (5 bases). This CDR3 comprises 14 residues. Trimming pared 1 base from V and 8 bases from J, leaving 9 bases between. In germline, CDR1 is SGHVS, CDR2 FNYEAQ.

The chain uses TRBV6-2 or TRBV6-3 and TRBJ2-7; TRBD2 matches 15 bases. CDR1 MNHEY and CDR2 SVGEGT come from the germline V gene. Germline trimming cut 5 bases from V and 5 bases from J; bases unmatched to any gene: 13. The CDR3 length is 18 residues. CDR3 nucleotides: TGTGCCAGCAGTGCCACCGGGACTAGCGGGGGGCTGTTTGACGAGCAGTACTTC. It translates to CASSATGTSGGLFDEQYF.

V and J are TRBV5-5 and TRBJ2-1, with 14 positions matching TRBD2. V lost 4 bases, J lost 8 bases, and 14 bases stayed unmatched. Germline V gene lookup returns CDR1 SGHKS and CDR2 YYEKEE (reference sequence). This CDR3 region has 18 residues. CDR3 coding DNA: TGTGCCAGCAGCCCAACCGGGACTAGCGGGAGTCGTGGATATGAGCAGTTCTTC. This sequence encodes CASSPTGTSGSRGYEQFF. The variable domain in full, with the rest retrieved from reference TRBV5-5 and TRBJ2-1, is DAGVTQSPTHLIKTRGQQVTLRCSPISGHKSVSWYQQVLGQGPQFIFQYYEKEERGRGNFPDRFSARQFPNYSSELNVNALLLGDSALYLCASSPTGTSGSRGYEQFFGPGTRLTVL.

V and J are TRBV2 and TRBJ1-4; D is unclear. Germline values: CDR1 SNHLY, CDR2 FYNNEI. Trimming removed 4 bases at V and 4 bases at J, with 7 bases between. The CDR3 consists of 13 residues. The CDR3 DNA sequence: TGTGCCAGCAGTGGGCAGGTTAATGAAAAACTGTTTTTT. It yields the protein CASSGQVNEKLFF.

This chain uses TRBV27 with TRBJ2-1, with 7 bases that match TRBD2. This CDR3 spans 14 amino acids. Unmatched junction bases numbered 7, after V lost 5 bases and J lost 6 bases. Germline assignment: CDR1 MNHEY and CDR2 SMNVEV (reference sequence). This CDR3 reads CASSPRGSPNEQFF. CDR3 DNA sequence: TGTGCCAGCAGTCCCCGCGGGAGCCCCAATGAGCAGTTCTTC.

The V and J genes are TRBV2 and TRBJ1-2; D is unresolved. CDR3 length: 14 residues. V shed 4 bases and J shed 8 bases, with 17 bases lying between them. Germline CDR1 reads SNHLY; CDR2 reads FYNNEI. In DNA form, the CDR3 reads TGTGCCAGCAGTGGTGACCGGAAGAGCGGCGGCTACACCTTC. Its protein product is CASSGDRKSGGYTF.

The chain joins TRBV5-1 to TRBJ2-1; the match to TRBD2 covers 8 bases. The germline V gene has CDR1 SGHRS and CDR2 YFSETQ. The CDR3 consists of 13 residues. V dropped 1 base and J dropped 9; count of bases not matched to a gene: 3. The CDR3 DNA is TGCGCCAGCAGCTTGCGTACTAGCGGTGAGCAGTTCTTC. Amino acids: CASSLRTSGEQFF.

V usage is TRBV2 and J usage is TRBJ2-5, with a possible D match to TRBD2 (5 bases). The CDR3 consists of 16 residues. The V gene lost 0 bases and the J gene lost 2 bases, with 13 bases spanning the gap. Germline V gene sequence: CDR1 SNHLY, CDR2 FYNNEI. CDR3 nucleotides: TGTGCCAGCAGTGAAGCGGGCGGGTTTAGACAAGAGACCCAGTACTTC. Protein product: CASSEAGGFRQETQYF.

The CDR3: CASSIRGAPGDTEAFF. The CDR3 DNA reads TGTGCCAGTAGTATCCGTGGGGCCCCTGGGGACACTGAAGCTTTCTTT. The chain joins TRBV19 to TRBJ1-1; TRBD1 might be the D (5 bases). Germline CDR1 LNHDA, CDR2 SQIVND (reference sequence). V lost 3 bases and J lost 3, with 17 bases in between. CDR3 length: 16 residues.

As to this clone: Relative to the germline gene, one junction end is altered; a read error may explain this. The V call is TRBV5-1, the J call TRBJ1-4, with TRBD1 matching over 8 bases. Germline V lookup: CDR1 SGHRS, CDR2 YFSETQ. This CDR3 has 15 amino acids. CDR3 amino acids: CASNLGQGAGEKLFF. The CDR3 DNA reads TGCGCCAGCAACTTGGGTCAGGGGGCCGGGGAAAAACTGTTTTTT.

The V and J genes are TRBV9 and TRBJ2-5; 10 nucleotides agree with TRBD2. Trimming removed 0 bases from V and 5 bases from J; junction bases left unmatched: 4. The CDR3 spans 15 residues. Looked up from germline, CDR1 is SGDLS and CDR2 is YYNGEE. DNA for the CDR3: TGTGCCAGCAGCGTAGGAGCGGGGGGGCACGAGACCCAGTACTTC. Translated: CASSVGAGGHETQYF.

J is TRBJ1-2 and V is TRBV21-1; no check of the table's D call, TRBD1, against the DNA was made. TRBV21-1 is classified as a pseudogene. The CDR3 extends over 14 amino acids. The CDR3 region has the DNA TGTGCCAGCAGCAAAGTAAAGGGGTCGAAGGGCTACACCTTC. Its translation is CASSKVKGSKGYTF.